Listed here are 26 T cell receptor beta chains from one sample, sequenced in a study of T cells in Graves' hyperthyroidism and ophthalmopathy. From RNA transcripts, TCR beta CDR3 regions were amplified. When the TCR CDR3 underwent first-round RT-PCR, the HTBI primer set was used. Each CDR3 protein gets one entry after TCRdb re-called the multiplex PCR reads with MiXCR. The repertoire includes a few hundred thousand distinct CDR3 sequences, 46% of them detected once, and just over 8% sits in the top ten. Sequencing was done on a sample of peripheral blood or thyroid tissue (not recorded which). These receptors were collected from a woman aged 18-29 years with Graves' hyperthyroidism.

This clonotype was counted a single time. The chain combines TRBV10-2 with TRBJ1-1; TRBD1 matches at 8 bases. The CDR3 has 15 amino acids. Trimming removed 2 bases from V and 1 base from J; junction bases left unmatched: 3. The germline V gene encodes CDR1 WSHSY and CDR2 SAAADI. In DNA, the CDR3 is TGCGCCAGCAGTGAGGGGGGGACAGGGAACACTGAAGCTTTCTTT. Translating gives CASSEGGTGNTEAFF.

This clonotype was observed a handful of times. The chain links TRBV7-9 to TRBJ1-5; 8 nucleotides match TRBD1. Trimming took 4 bases from V and 10 from J; bases not matched to a gene: 9. Germline assignment: CDR1 SEHNR and CDR2 FQNEAQ (reference sequence). This CDR3 has 14 amino acids. CDR3 nucleotide sequence: TGTGCCAGCAGCTGGGGACAGGAGGCCCCTCCCCAGCATTTT. It encodes CASSWGQEAPPQHF.

In DNA form, the CDR3 reads TGCAGCGTTGAAGAGACAGGGACTGGAAGTGAAAAACTGTTTTTT. Its translation is CSVEETGTGSEKLFF. This chain links TRBV29-1 with TRBJ1-4, with 7 bases identical to TRBD1. This CDR3 spans 15 amino acids. CDR1 is SQVTM and CDR2 is ANQGSEA in the germline V gene. Germline trimming cut 0 bases from V and 7 bases from J; bases unmatched to any gene: 8.

This clonotype was seen at least ten times. The rearrangement uses TRBV9 and TRBJ1-1; D perhaps matches TRBD1 (5 bases). V lost 4 bases and J lost 4, with 14 bases in between. Per germline, CDR1 SGDLS and CDR2 YYNGEE. This CDR3 is built from 14 residues. The CDR3 coding sequence is TGTGCCAGCAGCCCCCAGGGTGCCGGCACTGAAGCTTTCTTT. Translating gives CASSPQGAGTEAFF.

Worth noting for this clonotype: This may be a read error: a much more frequent sequence differs by one nucleotide. The rearrangement links TRBV2 to TRBJ1-1; 7 bases are a match to TRBD1. This CDR3 is built from 13 residues. V trimming: 7 bases; J trimming: 1 base; junction bases outside the gene matches: 3. The germline CDR1 and CDR2 sequences are SNHLY and FYNNEI. CDR3 sequence: CASIRTGNTEAFF. The CDR3 DNA reads TGTGCCAGCATCCGGACAGGGAACACTGAAGCTTTCTTT.

The chain carries TRBV29-1 and TRBJ1-1; no firm D call. From germline, CDR1 is SQVTM and CDR2 ANQGSEA. The CDR3 covers 13 residues. The CDR3 here is CSSSRTPNTEAFF. As DNA, the CDR3 is TGCAGTTCATCCCGGACCCCGAATACTGAAGCTTTCTTT.

This clonotype was detected a few times. The CDR3 reads CASSEGPSTGFNQPQHF. CDR3 coding DNA: TGTGCCAGCAGTGAAGGTCCCTCGACAGGCTTCAATCAGCCCCAGCATTTT. This chain connects TRBV2 to TRBJ1-5, with D perhaps TRBD1 (6 bases). The germline gives CDR1 SNHLY, CDR2 FYNNEI. V was cut by 1 base and J by 3 bases, with 16 bases left in between. This CDR3 is built from 17 residues.

V and J are TRBV9 and TRBJ2-5; D remains unclear. CDR1 is SGDLS, CDR2 YYNGEE, per germline. The CDR3 is 12 residues long. CDR3 amino acids: CASHGVEETQYF. CDR3 DNA: TGTGCTTCCCATGGGGTAGAAGAGACCCAGTACTTC.

This clonotype was picked up many times. This chain joins TRBV5-4 and TRBJ2-6, with unresolved D. Trimming took off 6 bases at V and 0 bases at J, with 13 bases between the two ends. Germline V gene lookup returns CDR1 SGHNT and CDR2 YYREEE (reference sequence). CDR3 size: 16 residues. CDR3 in DNA: TGTGCCAGCACCCCGGACGGAACCTCTGGGGCCAACGTCCTGACTTTC. Its protein product is CASTPDGTSGANVLTF.

With respect to this clonotype: A clone one base away is much larger, so this may be a read error. The V call is TRBV2, the J call TRBJ2-7; D gene unclear. With 6 bases removed from V and 3 bases from J, the gap between germline ends came to 12 bases. Germline CDR1 and CDR2: SNHLY and FYNNEI. CDR3 length equals 13 residues. For the CDR3, the DNA is TGTGCCAGCAGGGATACATTAGGCTACGAGCAGTACTTC. This codes for CASRDTLGYEQYF. The entire variable domain, with the rest obtained from reference TRBV2 and TRBJ2-7, is as follows: EPEVTQTPSHQVTQMGQEVILRCVPISNHLYFYWYRQILGQKVEFLVSFYNNEISEKSEIFDDQFSVERPDGSNFTLKIRSTKLEDSAMYFCASRDTLGYEQYFGPGTRLTVT.

The CDR3 loop is CASSLVGPSNGANVLTF. The CDR3 region has the DNA TGCGCCAGCAGCTTGGTTGGGCCGTCTAATGGGGCCAACGTCCTGACTTTC. The chain couples TRBV5-1 to TRBJ2-6, with D uncertain. Trimming left V 0 bases short and J 3 bases short, with 13 bases between. The germline gives CDR1 SGHRS, CDR2 YFSETQ. This CDR3 comprises 17 residues. Filled out from reference TRBV5-1 and TRBJ2-6, the complete variable domain reads KAGVTQTPRYLIKTRGQQVTLSCSPISGHRSVSWYQQTPGQGLQFLFEYFSETQRNKGNFPGRFSGRQFSNSRSEMNVSTLELGDSALYLCASSLVGPSNGANVLTFGAGSRLTVL.

In nucleotides, the CDR3 is TGTGCCATCAGGGCCGGGCGTGATAGTGAAGCTTTCTTT. It is translated as CAIRAGRDSEAFF. V and J are TRBV10-3 and TRBJ1-1; the D is unclear. V gave up 6 bases and J gave up 7 bases, with 15 bases separating them. This CDR3 is 13 amino acids long. Germline values: CDR1 ENHRY, CDR2 SYGVKD.

In its sample, this clonotype was seen many times. The V and J genes are TRBV2 and TRBJ1-1; D is perhaps TRBD1 (5 bases). The CDR3 totals 13 residues. Looked up from germline, CDR1 is SNHLY and CDR2 is FYNNEI. Trimming pared 10 bases from V and 10 bases from J, leaving 22 bases between. CDR3 region: CATFGTSNIGAFF. Here the CDR3 DNA reads TGTGCCACGTTCGGGACGTCCAACATCGGAGCTTTCTTT.

This CDR3 reads CSAHPPATGNTEAFF. The CDR3 nucleotides read TGCAGTGCTCACCCCCCCGCGACAGGGAACACTGAAGCTTTCTTT. The rearrangement uses TRBV20-1 and TRBJ1-1, with D possibly being TRBD1 (6 bases). Germline V CDR1 and CDR2: DFQATT, SNEGSKA (reference sequence). Trimming cost V 5 bases and J 1 base, with 17 bases left between them. There are 15 residues in the CDR3.

The chain combines TRBV5-1 with TRBJ1-6, with unresolved D. This CDR3 is built from 15 residues. Trimming cost V 2 bases and J 3 bases, with 9 bases left between them. Germline CDR1 and CDR2: SGHRS and YFSETQ. The CDR3 is CASSFSQIYNSPLHF. The DNA for the CDR3 is TGCGCCAGCAGCTTTTCTCAGATCTATAATTCACCCCTCCACTTT.

The rearrangement links TRBV5-1 to TRBJ1-2; a possible D gene is TRBD1 (6 bases). Per the germline V gene, CDR1 is SGHRS and CDR2 is YFSETQ. The V end was cut by 4 bases, the J end by 5 bases, with 12 bases between. The CDR3 has 13 residues. The CDR3 bases are TGCGCCAGCAGCAACGGGGGCGAGTATGGCTACACCTTC. Protein: CASSNGGEYGYTF.

The chain employs TRBV4-1 and TRBJ1-6; the D is unclear. CDR1 and CDR2 from the germline V gene are MGHRA and YSYEKL. This CDR3 comprises 14 residues. V was pared by 3 bases and J by 8 bases, with 11 bases between. The CDR3 reads CASSHLKVDSPLHF. For the CDR3, the DNA is TGCGCCAGCAGCCACCTAAAGGTGGATTCACCCCTCCACTTT.

The J gene is TRBJ1-2, the V gene TRBV20-1; tentative D call: TRBD1 (6 bases). Trimming removed 5 bases at V and 2 bases at J, with 12 bases between. CDR3 length: 13 amino acids. Per the germline V gene, CDR1 is DFQATT and CDR2 is SNEGSKA (reference sequence). The CDR3 sequence is CSALRTENYGYTF. The DNA for the CDR3 is TGCAGTGCTCTAAGGACAGAGAACTATGGCTACACCTTC.

This chain joins TRBV20-1 and TRBJ2-6; D is unclear. V lost 6 bases and J 5 bases, leaving 8 bases between the germline ends. Per germline, CDR1 DFQATT and CDR2 SNEGSKA (reference sequence). This CDR3 spans 12 amino acids. Here the CDR3 reads CSAGGRANVLTF. CDR3 coding DNA: TGCAGTGCCGGCGGAAGGGCCAACGTCCTGACTTTC.

In its sample, this clonotype was seen a few times. V is TRBV29-1 and J is TRBJ2-2; D not resolved. V gave up 4 bases and J gave up 0 bases, with 6 bases separating them. Germline assignment: CDR1 SQVTM and CDR2 ANQGSEA. This CDR3 contains 13 residues. CDR3 bases: TGCAGCGTTGTTGACACGAACACCGGGGAGCTGTTTTTT. Translation gives CSVVDTNTGELFF.

The J gene is TRBJ2-7, the V gene TRBV11-1, with 11 bases that match TRBD2. Germline CDR1 SGHAT, CDR2 FQDESV (reference sequence). Trimming at V came to 1 base and at J to 7 bases, leaving 12 bases not matched to a gene. The CDR3 extends over 17 amino acids. CDR3 sequence: CASSLDLSLAGVGEQYF. The CDR3 region has the DNA TGTGCCAGCAGCTTAGACCTCTCACTAGCGGGAGTGGGAGAGCAGTACTTC.

The chain has TRBV7-9 and TRBJ2-6; D is unclear. CDR1 and CDR2 (germline): SEHNR, FQNEAQ (reference sequence). Trimming took 4 bases from V and 7 from J, leaving 8 bases between them. The CDR3 is made up of 13 amino acids. CDR3 residues: CASSYSAANVLTF. CDR3 coding DNA: TGTGCCAGCAGCTACTCAGCTGCCAACGTCCTGACTTTC.

V is TRBV11-1 and J is TRBJ1-2; 8 bases map to TRBD1. In germline, CDR1 is SGHAT, CDR2 FQDESV (reference sequence). V shed 3 bases, J shed 7 bases, and the junction held 4 bases outside the gene matches. The CDR3 is 13 amino acids. Here the CDR3 reads CASSFTGGLGYTF. DNA for the CDR3: TGTGCCAGCAGCTTTACAGGGGGTCTTGGCTACACCTTC.

This clonotype was seen at least ten times. The chain joins TRBV7-8 to TRBJ2-7; 10 nucleotides align to TRBD2. With 3 bases clipped from V and 5 bases from J, the junction kept 7 bases outside the gene matches. CDR1 SGHVS and CDR2 FQNEAQ come from the germline V gene. This CDR3 region has 15 residues. The CDR3 DNA follows: TGTGCCAGCAGCTTGGCTAGCGGGAGTTTACACGAGCAGTACTTC. Translating it yields CASSLASGSLHEQYF.

The gene calls are TRBV19 and TRBJ1-2; tentative D call: TRBD1 (5 bases). V was shortened by 4 bases and J by 6 bases, with 18 bases between the two germline ends. The CDR3 loop spans 15 amino acids. Germline V gene sequence: CDR1 LNHDA, CDR2 SQIVND (reference sequence). CDR3 loop: CASSTMPGPNHGYTF. CDR3 sequence (DNA): TGTGCCAGTAGTACCATGCCGGGACCGAACCATGGCTACACCTTC.

CDR3 in amino acids: CASSGGQFEVEKLFF. CDR3 coding DNA: TGTGCCAGCAGCGGTGGACAGTTTGAGGTTGAAAAACTGTTTTTT. The chain is built from TRBV10-3 and TRBJ1-4, with a possible D match to TRBD1 (6 bases). From germline, CDR1 is ENHRY and CDR2 SYGVKD. CDR3 size: 15 residues. V was pared by 10 bases and J by 7 bases, with 22 bases between.